The 30 T cell receptor beta chains presented below share a single source sample, sequenced in a study of shared clonotypes between healthy human individuals. TCRdb's copy holds only in-frame clones and misses some; the assay was immunoSEQ multiplex PCR. The repertoire has 300,000 to 400,000 clones, about nine tenths of them found once; the top ten carry 15% to 20%. Sequenced input: memory CD8+ T cells sorted from blood. Subset meaning: CD45RO+ cells pooled with CCR7-negative TemRA cells. The origin of the receptors is a man between 18 and 35 years old in good health.

The rearrangement joins TRBV6-6 to TRBJ1-6; possibly TRBD1 for D (5 bases). Germline loops: CDR1 MNHNY, CDR2 SVGAGI (reference sequence). V lost 7 bases and J lost 8, with 15 bases in between. The CDR3 runs 14 residues. Here the CDR3 DNA reads TGTGCCAGCACTATCCTATTGGGGGATTCACCCCTCCACTTT. It translates to CASTILLGDSPLHF.

This chain joins TRBV30 and TRBJ2-5; a possible D gene is TRBD2 (5 bases). From germline, CDR1 is GTSNPN and CDR2 SVGIG (reference sequence). V was shortened by 1 base and J by 5 bases, with 14 bases between the two germline ends. The CDR3 covers 14 residues. The DNA of the CDR3 is TGTGCCTGGAGTGACCCGTGGACGGGGGAGACCCAGTACTTC. Encoded protein: CAWSDPWTGETQYF.

This chain connects TRBV28 to TRBJ1-2, with TRBD1 matching over 8 bases. The CDR3 totals 15 residues. Germline-derived CDR1 and CDR2 are MDHEN and SYDVKM. Trimming at V came to 2 bases and at J to 4 bases, leaving 6 bases not matched to a gene. CDR3 in DNA: TGTGCCAGCAGTTTACAGGGGGCGGTTTTCTATGGCTACACCTTC. Protein sequence: CASSLQGAVFYGYTF.

The chain carries TRBV11-3 and TRBJ2-5; TRBD1 matches at 7 bases. Germline assignment: CDR1 SGHNT and CDR2 YENEEA. V gave up 2 bases and J gave up 6 bases; unmatched junction bases: 6. The CDR3 totals 14 residues. CDR3 in amino acids: CASSLIGGLKTQYF. The CDR3 DNA reads TGTGCCAGCAGCTTAATAGGGGGCTTGAAGACCCAGTACTTC.

CDR3 in amino acids: CASSQTVGSYEQYF. In DNA, the CDR3 is TGTGCCAGTAGTCAGACGGTCGGGTCCTACGAGCAGTACTTC. The chain recombines TRBV19 with TRBJ2-7; D remains ambiguous. This CDR3 contains 14 residues. V lost 5 bases and J lost 1, with 12 bases in between. The V gene's germline CDR1 is LNHDA and CDR2 SQIVND (reference sequence). Full variable domain (outside the CDR3, taken from reference TRBV19 and TRBJ2-7): DGGITQSPKYLFRKEGQNVTLSCEQNLNHDAMYWYRQDPGQGLRLIYYSQIVNDFQKGDIAEGYSVSREKKESFPLTVTSAQKNPTAFYLCASSQTVGSYEQYFGPGTRLTVT.

The V and J genes are TRBV7-6 and TRBJ1-1; D gene uncertain. CDR3 size: 14 residues. The ends were cut back, 1 base at V and 8 bases at J, with 14 bases in the middle. The germline V gene encodes CDR1 SGHVS and CDR2 FNYEAQ. The CDR3 spells CASSLDGYVGEAFF. CDR3 nucleotides: TGTGCCAGCAGCTTAGATGGGTATGTCGGGGAAGCTTTCTTT.

The CDR3 bases are TGTGCCTGGAGTTATCTACAGGGGGCAACCGGGGAGCTGTTTTTT. It translates to CAWSYLQGATGELFF. V usage is TRBV30 and J usage is TRBJ2-2, with 9 bases identical to TRBD1. Germline V gene lookup returns CDR1 GTSNPN and CDR2 SVGIG (reference sequence). This CDR3 is built from 15 residues. The V and J ends lost 2 bases and 5 bases, in that order; junction bases with no gene match: 6.

The chain joins TRBV5-6 to TRBJ2-2; D perhaps matches TRBD2 (5 bases). This CDR3 spans 15 amino acids. Between the trimmed V and J ends, which lost 1 base and 6 bases, there was a span of 13 bases. Looked up from germline, CDR1 is SGHDT and CDR2 is YYEEEE. The CDR3 spells CASSLRTPYAGELFF. Here the CDR3 DNA reads TGTGCCAGCAGCTTGAGGACTCCGTACGCCGGGGAGCTGTTTTTT.

This clone was recorded a few times. The rearrangement joins TRBV7-8 to TRBJ1-3; D possibly corresponds to TRBD1 (6 bases). Trimming stripped 5 bases from V and 4 bases from J, with 15 bases between. Germline V CDR1 and CDR2: SGHVS, FQNEAQ. The CDR3 is 15 residues long. CDR3 coding DNA: TGTGCCAGCAGCCGACGGGGGGCTGCCGGAAACACCATATATTTT. Protein: CASSRRGAAGNTIYF. The complete variable domain, with remaining parts taken from reference TRBV7-8 and TRBJ1-3, reads GAGVSQSPRYKVAKRGQDVALRCDPISGHVSLFWYQQALGQGPEFLTYFQNEAQLDKSGLPSDRFFAERPEGSVSTLKIQRTQQEDSAVYLCASSRRGAAGNTIYFGEGSWLTVV.

The chain links TRBV7-6 to TRBJ1-2, with a possible D match to TRBD1 (5 bases). CDR1 is SGHVS and CDR2 is FNYEAQ in the germline V gene. The V and J ends lost 5 bases and 0 bases respectively, with 16 bases between them. CDR3 length: 16 amino acids. The chain's CDR3 is CASSPATDLTNYGYTF. The CDR3 coding sequence is TGTGCCAGCAGCCCTGCGACAGATTTAACTAACTATGGCTACACCTTC.

The table lists this clone with a few counts. A much larger clone is a single base away; this may be a read error. This CDR3 is also generated by other DNA sequences in the sample. This chain connects TRBV11-2 to TRBJ2-7; D is undetermined. Trimming cost V 2 bases and J 2 bases, with 1 base left between them. In germline, CDR1 is SGHAT, CDR2 FQNNGV. The CDR3 consists of 11 residues. CDR3 bases: TGTGCCAGCAGCTTAACCTACGAGCAGTACTTC. It is translated as CASSLTYEQYF. The entire variable domain, with the rest obtained from reference TRBV11-2 and TRBJ2-7, is as follows: EAGVAQSPRYKIIEKRQSVAFWCNPISGHATLYWYQQILGQGPKLLIQFQNNGVVDDSQLPKDRFSAERLKGVDSTLKIQPAKLEDSAVYLCASSLTYEQYFGPGTRLTVT.

The chain is built from TRBV11-2 and TRBJ2-7, with 9 positions matching TRBD2. With 5 bases clipped from V and 2 bases from J, the junction kept 7 bases outside the gene matches. Germline CDR1 reads SGHAT; CDR2 reads FQNNGV. This CDR3 spans 15 amino acids. CDR3 residues: CASSPWREGTYEQYF. In DNA form, the CDR3 reads TGTGCCAGCAGCCCGTGGCGGGAGGGAACCTACGAGCAGTACTTC.

In this sample, this clone turned up once. This same CDR3 is encoded by further DNA sequences in the sample. V gene TRBV29-1 combines with J gene TRBJ2-7, with 8 bases that match TRBD2. CDR3 length: 11 residues. V dropped 4 bases and J dropped 6; count of bases not matched to a gene: 2. Germline CDR1 SQVTM, CDR2 ANQGSEA. Written as DNA, the CDR3 is TGCAGCGTTGTACGGGGGGGCGAGCAGTACTTC. It specifies CSVVRGGEQYF.

The chain carries TRBV28 and TRBJ2-7; D perhaps matches TRBD1 (5 bases). Between the trimmed V and J ends, which lost 5 bases and 5 bases, there was a span of 13 bases. The CDR3 totals 13 residues. Germline CDR1 MDHEN, CDR2 SYDVKM. CDR3 loop: CASSTPWGDEQYF. Written as DNA, the CDR3 is TGTGCCAGCAGTACCCCCTGGGGCGACGAGCAGTACTTC. The full variable domain, in which reference TRBV28 and TRBJ2-7 provide the parts outside the CDR3, is DVKVTQSSRYLVKRTGEKVFLECVQDMDHENMFWYRQDPGLGLRLIYFSYDVKMKEKGDIPEGYSVSREKKERFSLILESASTNQTSMYLCASSTPWGDEQYFGPGTRLTVT.

The gene calls are TRBV28 and TRBJ2-7; no firm D call. CDR1 is MDHEN and CDR2 is SYDVKM in the germline V gene. CDR3 size: 13 residues. Trimming shortened V by 1 base and J by 0 bases, and 4 bases separated the two germline ends. The CDR3 DNA reads TGTGCCAGCAGTTTATCCCTCTCCTACGAGCAGTACTTC. Translation gives CASSLSLSYEQYF.

V is TRBV7-8 and J is TRBJ1-1; D is uncertain. Trimming stripped 5 bases from V and 4 bases from J, with 17 bases between. Looked up from germline, CDR1 is SGHVS and CDR2 is FQNEAQ. CDR3 length: 15 amino acids. The CDR3 DNA sequence: TGTGCCAGCAGCCCATGGGAGGGCTCGAGCACTGAAGCTTTCTTT. Translation: CASSPWEGSSTEAFF.

The chain combines TRBV6-5 with TRBJ2-3, with 11 positions matching TRBD2. This CDR3 has 14 residues. V lost 4 bases and J lost 5; bases outside the gene matches: 2. The germline V gene encodes CDR1 MNHEY and CDR2 SVGAGI. CDR3 protein: CASSFGTSGDTQYF. The DNA for the CDR3 is TGTGCCAGCAGTTTCGGGACTAGCGGAGATACGCAGTATTTT.

The J gene is TRBJ2-5, the V gene TRBV11-2; no firm D call. Germline loops: CDR1 SGHAT, CDR2 FQNNGV. V shed 1 base and J shed 5 bases, with 5 bases lying between them. This CDR3 spans 12 amino acids. The CDR3 nucleotides read TGTGCCAGCAGCTTAGCCCTGGAGACCCAGTACTTC. Translation: CASSLALETQYF.

This clone was recorded at least ten times. This chain uses TRBV13 with TRBJ2-5; 11 bases are a match to TRBD2. CDR1 and CDR2 from the germline V gene are PRHDT and FYEKMQ (reference sequence). V trimming: 5 bases; J trimming: 4 bases; junction bases outside the gene matches: 9. This CDR3 has 16 residues. The CDR3: CASSGGLAVTGETQYF. Written as DNA, the CDR3 is TGTGCCAGCAGCGGGGGACTAGCGGTAACCGGAGAGACCCAGTACTTC.

The V and J genes are TRBV5-1 and TRBJ1-5; D unresolved. V lost 1 base to trimming and J lost 8 bases, with 10 bases between them. This CDR3 is 13 amino acids long. Germline V gene lookup returns CDR1 SGHRS and CDR2 YFSETQ. CDR3 nucleotides: TGCGCCAGCAGCTTGTTAGGCGAGAAGCCCCAGCATTTT. This sequence encodes CASSLLGEKPQHF.

The chain couples TRBV28 to TRBJ1-2; D might be TRBD1 (5 bases). V was pared by 6 bases and J by 5 bases, with 7 bases between. CDR3 length: 11 residues. Per the germline V gene, CDR1 is MDHEN and CDR2 is SYDVKM. The CDR3 sequence: CASRGEYGYTF. The CDR3 DNA reads TGTGCCAGCAGGGGGGAATATGGCTACACCTTC.

The chain employs TRBV6-1 and TRBJ2-7, with TRBD2 as a possible D gene (6 bases). Germline V gene data show CDR1 as MNHNS and CDR2 as SASEGT. The CDR3 has 14 amino acids. Trimming removed 1 base from V and 3 bases from J, with 10 bases in between. The CDR3 here is CASSEGYGGYEQYF. The CDR3 DNA reads as TGTGCCAGCAGTGAAGGGTACGGGGGCTACGAGCAGTACTTC.

This chain connects TRBV6-6 to TRBJ2-1; D remains unclear. Trimming removed 2 bases from V and 6 bases from J, with 8 bases in between. Germline V gene data show CDR1 as MNHNY and CDR2 as SVGAGI (reference sequence). This CDR3 spans 13 amino acids. The CDR3 protein is CASSYPLGNEQFF. The CDR3 DNA reads TGTGCCAGCAGTTACCCCTTAGGCAATGAGCAGTTCTTC.

This clone was recorded once. The chain is built from TRBV9 and TRBJ1-2; no firm D call. V was shortened by 6 bases and J by 5 bases, with 17 bases between the two germline ends. CDR1 SGDLS and CDR2 YYNGEE come from the germline V gene. The CDR3 runs to 14 residues. CDR3 loop: CASTPGRTSYGYTF. CDR3 nucleotides: TGTGCCAGCACCCCGGGCAGGACCTCTTATGGCTACACCTTC.

This chain links TRBV4-3 with TRBJ2-1; 12 bases align to TRBD2. Germline CDR1 and CDR2: LGHNA and YSLEER. The CDR3 totals 15 residues. After removal of 1 base from V and 8 bases from J, the junction contained 3 bases not matched to a gene. CDR3 loop: CASSQGLAGAHEQFF. CDR3 nucleotide sequence: TGCGCCAGCAGCCAAGGACTAGCGGGGGCCCATGAGCAGTTCTTC.

The chain joins TRBV5-4 to TRBJ2-2, with 8 bases fitting TRBD1. With 3 bases clipped from V and 6 bases from J, the junction kept 10 bases outside the gene matches. CDR3 size: 16 residues. Germline V gene sequence: CDR1 SGHNT, CDR2 YYREEE (reference sequence). Here the CDR3 DNA reads TGTGCCAGCAGCTGGGCTCCAGGGGGCGGGGCCGGGGAGCTGTTTTTT. It is translated as CASSWAPGGGAGELFF.

The chain has TRBV7-9 and TRBJ2-5, with 9 bases that match TRBD1. After removal of 6 bases from V and 4 bases from J, the junction contained 9 bases not matched to a gene. The CDR3 covers 15 residues. Germline V gene data show CDR1 as SEHNR and CDR2 as FQNEAQ (reference sequence). The CDR3 bases are TGTGCCAGCAGACCCAACAGGGGGCGCCGAGAGACCCAGTACTTC. Its translation: CASRPNRGRRETQYF.

V usage is TRBV5-6 and J usage is TRBJ1-2; D remains unclear. CDR3 length: 15 residues. V was clipped by 3 bases and J by 4 bases, with 16 bases between them. Looked up from germline, CDR1 is SGHDT and CDR2 is YYEEEE. CDR3 sequence reads: CASSWRTAPAYGYTF. The CDR3 nucleotides are TGTGCCAGCAGCTGGAGGACCGCCCCAGCCTATGGCTACACCTTC.

The chain joins TRBV27 to TRBJ2-7, with D perhaps matching TRBD1 (6 bases). Looked up from germline, CDR1 is MNHEY and CDR2 is SMNVEV (reference sequence). The V gene lost 3 bases and the J gene lost 4 bases, with 13 bases spanning the gap. There are 14 residues in the CDR3. CDR3 region: CASSFRGRGYEQYF. The CDR3 DNA follows: TGTGCCAGCAGTTTCAGGGGTAGGGGATACGAGCAGTACTTC.

V is TRBV27 and J is TRBJ2-1, with D unclear. CDR1 and CDR2 from the germline V gene are MNHEY and SMNVEV (reference sequence). There are 14 residues in the CDR3. The ends were cut back, 6 bases at V and 5 bases at J, with 14 bases in the middle. The CDR3 spells CASSPYAGHNEQFF. CDR3 bases: TGTGCCAGCAGCCCTTATGCTGGCCACAATGAGCAGTTCTTC.